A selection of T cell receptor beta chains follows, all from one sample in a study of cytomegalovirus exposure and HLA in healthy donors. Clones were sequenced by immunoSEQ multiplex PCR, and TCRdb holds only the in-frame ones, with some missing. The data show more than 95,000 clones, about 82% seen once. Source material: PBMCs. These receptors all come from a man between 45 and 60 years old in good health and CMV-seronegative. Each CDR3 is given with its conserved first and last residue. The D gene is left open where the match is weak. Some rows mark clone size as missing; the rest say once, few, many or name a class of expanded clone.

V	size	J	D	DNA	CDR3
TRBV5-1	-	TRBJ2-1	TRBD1	TGCGCCAGCTATCAAATTGGACAGGGTGAGTTCTTC	CASYQIGQGEFF
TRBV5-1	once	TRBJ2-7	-	TGCGCCAGCAGAACCGGGGTCTCCTACGAGCAGTACTTC	CASRTGVSYEQYF
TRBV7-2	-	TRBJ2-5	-	TGTGCCAGCAGCTTAGAGGGGTCCCAGTACTTC	CASSLEGSQYF
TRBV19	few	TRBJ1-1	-	TGTGCCAGTAGTATAGCAGGGACTGAAGCTTTCTTT	CASSIAGTEAFF
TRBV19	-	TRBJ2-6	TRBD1	TGTGCCAGTAGTAACAGGGGTGGCAACGTCCTGACTTTC	CASSNRGGNVLTF
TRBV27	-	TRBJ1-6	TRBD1	TGTGCCAGCGGACGCCCGGGACAGGGATCACCCCTCCACTTT	CASGRPGQGSPLHF
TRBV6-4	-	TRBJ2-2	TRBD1	TGTGCCAGTCCCGGGACAGGGAAAGGCACCGGGGAGCTGTTTTTT	CASPGTGKGTGELFF
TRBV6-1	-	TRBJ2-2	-	TGTGCCAGCCGAAGGACAGCCACCGGAGCAGAGCTGTTTTTT	CASRRTATGAELFF
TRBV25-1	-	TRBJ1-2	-	TGTGCCAGCAGTGATTCGACAGCCTCTGGCTACACCTTC	CASSDSTASGYTF
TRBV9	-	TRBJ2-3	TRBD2	TGTGCCAGCAGCCTCGGACTAGCGGGGGTCCCTAGCACAGATACGCAGTATTTT	CASSLGLAGVPSTDTQYF
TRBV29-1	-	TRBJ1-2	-	TGCAGCGTTGAAGGAAACAGTAAAGGCTACACCTTC	CSVEGNSKGYTF
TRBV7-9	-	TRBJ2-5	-	TGTGCCAGCAGCCGGGGGGACAAGTACCAAGAGACCCAGTACTTC	CASSRGDKYQETQYF
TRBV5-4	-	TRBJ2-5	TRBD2	TGTGCCAGCAGCTTCGGGACTAGCGGGGGGGCCGGCGAGACCCAGTACTTC	CASSFGTSGGAGETQYF
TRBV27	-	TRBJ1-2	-	TGTGCCAGCAGTTCATACCTTAAACAGGGAGGGGACTATGGCTACACCTTC	CASSSYLKQGGDYGYTF
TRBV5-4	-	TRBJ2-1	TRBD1	TGTGCCAGCAGCTTGGTGGCAGGGGGCACGTACAATGAGCAGTTCTTC	CASSLVAGGTYNEQFF
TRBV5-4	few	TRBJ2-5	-	TGTGCCAGCAGCCTGGGGGGAGGAGGAGAGACCCAGTACTTC	CASSLGGGGETQYF
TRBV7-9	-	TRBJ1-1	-	TGTGCCAGCAGCTTAGAGGGCAGGGTGGGGACTGAAGCTTTCTTT	CASSLEGRVGTEAFF
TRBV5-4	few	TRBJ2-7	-	TGTGCCAGCAGCTTGGACAGGATAAGCTCCTACGAGCAGTACTTC	CASSLDRISSYEQYF
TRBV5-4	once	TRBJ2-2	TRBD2	TGTGCCAGCAGCTTGGAGGGGACTAGCGCTACCGGGGAGCTGTTTTTT	CASSLEGTSATGELFF
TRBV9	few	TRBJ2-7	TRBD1	TGTGCCAGCAGCGTAGCCGGGACAGTTAACTACGAGCAGTACTTC	CASSVAGTVNYEQYF
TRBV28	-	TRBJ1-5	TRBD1	TGTGCCAGCAGTTTACAGGGGGCCTTCAATCAGCCCCAGCATTTT	CASSLQGAFNQPQHF
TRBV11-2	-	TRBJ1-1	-	TGTGCCAGCAGCCTTCTTAGCTCCGGGACTGAAGCTTTCTTT	CASSLLSSGTEAFF
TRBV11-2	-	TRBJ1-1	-	TGTGCCAGCAGCTTAGAAACAGGTATGAACACTGAAGCTTTCTTT	CASSLETGMNTEAFF
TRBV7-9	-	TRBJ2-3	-	TGTGCCAGCAGCCCGGGACTTCCCACAGATACGCAGTATTTT	CASSPGLPTDTQYF
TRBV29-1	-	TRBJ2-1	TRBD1	TGCAGCGTTGAAGCATTTCCGGGACAGGGTCTTGTTGAGCAGTTCTTC	CSVEAFPGQGLVEQFF
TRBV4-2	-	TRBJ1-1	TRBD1	TGTGCCAGCAGCCCAACCAACAGGGGGCCCACTGAAGCTTTCTTT	CASSPTNRGPTEAFF
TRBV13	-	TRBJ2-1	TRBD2	TGTGCCAGCAGCCTTGGTTCTAGCGGGGGGGCCTACAATGAGCAGTTCTTC	CASSLGSSGGAYNEQFF
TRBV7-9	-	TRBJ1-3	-	TGTGCCAGCAGCCCGGGGGGAAACACCATATATTTT	CASSPGGNTIYF
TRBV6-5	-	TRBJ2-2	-	TGTGCCAGCAGAAGCCCGGGAAACACCGGGGAGCTGTTTTTT	CASRSPGNTGELFF
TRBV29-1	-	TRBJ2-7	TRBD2	TGCAGCGTGGGGACTAGCGGCTACGAGCAGTACTTC	CSVGTSGYEQYF
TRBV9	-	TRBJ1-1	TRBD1	TGTGCCAGCAGCTCCATGGGACAGACGAACACTGAAGCTTTCTTT	CASSSMGQTNTEAFF